This T cell receptor (beta chain) was identified in a study of radiation and T cells in renal cell carcinoma. Described treatment: treatment-naive control, cytoreductive nephrectomy. Clear cell pathology was present in this patient's renal cell carcinoma. As regards this clone: Its antigen is still unknown.

Points from the study as a whole: Only small tumor regions of about 1.1 g were sampled. Irradiated tumors had higher TCR clonality than control tumors. Dominant CDR3 motifs occupied more repertoire in irradiated than control tumors.

The CDR3 sequence is 12 residues long. Trimming stripped 3 bases from V and 3 bases from J, with 3 bases between. Per the germline V gene, CDR1 is MNHNS and CDR2 is SASEGT. The assay was immunoSEQ multiplex PCR, and TCRdb's table has in-frame clones only and misses some. The table shows about 8,900 clones, with 65% occurring only once. Sequencing was performed on tumor tissue, taken from a patient whose treatment was nephrectomy without radiotherapy. The chain combines TRBV6-1 with TRBJ1-5; D is unresolved. The receptor's source is a man aged 55 to 70 with renal cell carcinoma. CDR3 DNA: TGTGCCAGCAGTGAGCACAATCAGCCCCAGCATTTT. It yields the protein CASSEHNQPQHF.